These T cell receptor beta chains were read from a single sample in a study of cytomegalovirus exposure and HLA in healthy donors. Sequencing used immunoSEQ multiplex PCR; TCRdb keeps in-frame clones, though not all of them. The sample holds around 150,000 clones, 68% seen once. The sequenced sample was PBMCs. These receptor sequences come from a man in his fifties or sixties in good health and CMV-seronegative. Each CDR3 is given with its conserved first and last residue. D genes are given only for firm matches. Where a row states a size, it is once, few, many or the class of an expanded clone; other rows omit it.

J,D,V,length,size,CDR3,DNA
TRBJ2-7,NA,TRBV7-3,13,NA,CASSLVGGYEQYF,TGTGCCAGCAGCTTAGTTGGCGGCTACGAGCAGTACTTC
TRBJ2-2,TRBD1,TRBV28,18,NA,CASSSYQGQGENTGELFF,TGTGCCAGCAGTTCCTATCAGGGACAGGGGGAAAACACCGGGGAGCTGTTTTTT
TRBJ1-2,TRBD1,TRBV4-2,15,few,CASSQGGQSNYGYTF,TGTGCCAGCAGCCAGGGGGGACAGTCGAACTATGGCTACACCTTC
TRBJ1-2,NA,TRBV4-1,12,few,CASSPSVGVHTF,TGCGCCAGCAGCCCCAGCGTAGGGGTACACACCTTC
TRBJ2-5,NA,TRBV5-4,17,NA,CASSLGEPTDRSETQYF,TGTGCCAGCAGCTTGGGGGAACCCACAGACAGGAGTGAGACCCAGTACTTC
TRBJ2-7,NA,TRBV5-4,13,few,CASSLPGTYEQYF,TGTGCCAGCAGCTTGCCAGGGACCTACGAGCAGTACTTC
TRBJ1-5,NA,TRBV28,15,NA,CASSLRHLVLEPQHF,TGTGCCAGCAGTTTAAGACACCTGGTCTTGGAACCCCAGCATTTT
TRBJ2-2,TRBD2,TRBV5-1,16,NA,CASSSEAGGVTGELFF,TGCGCCAGCAGCTCCGAAGCGGGGGGGGTCACCGGGGAGCTGTTTTTT
TRBJ2-5,NA,TRBV11-2,14,NA,CASSLGRRQETQYF,TGTGCCAGCAGCTTAGGGCGGCGACAAGAGACCCAGTACTTC
TRBJ1-2,NA,TRBV29-1,13,NA,CSVEFAEDYGYTF,TGCAGCGTTGAATTTGCAGAAGACTATGGCTACACCTTC
TRBJ1-1,TRBD1,TRBV5-5,14,few,CASSWGQGAVEAFF,TGTGCCAGCAGCTGGGGACAGGGGGCTGTTGAAGCTTTCTTT
TRBJ2-3,NA,TRBV5-1,16,NA,CASSPGGRPSTDTQYF,TGCGCCAGCAGCCCCGGTGGGAGGCCCAGCACAGATACGCAGTATTTT
TRBJ2-3,NA,TRBV28,14,NA,CASSLGGVRDTQYF,TGTGCCAGCAGTTTAGGAGGAGTAAGAGATACGCAGTATTTT
TRBJ1-2,NA,TRBV18,13,NA,CASSPKLEGGYTF,TGTGCCAGCTCACCAAAACTCGAGGGAGGCTACACCTTC
TRBJ1-4,NA,TRBV10-3,13,NA,CAISSGREEKLFF,TGTGCCATCAGCTCTGGGAGGGAGGAAAAACTGTTTTTT
TRBJ1-2,TRBD1,TRBV10-2,15,NA,CASSETGGAGYGYTF,TGCGCCAGCAGTGAGACAGGGGGCGCCGGCTATGGCTACACCTTC
TRBJ2-3,TRBD2,TRBV5-1,15,NA,CASSLDGRGKDTQYF,TGCGCCAGCAGCTTGGACGGGCGGGGGAAAGATACGCAGTATTTT
TRBJ1-1,NA,TRBV7-9,13,NA,CASSLAQGPEAFF,TGTGCCAGCAGCTTAGCGCAGGGCCCTGAAGCTTTCTTT
TRBJ2-7,NA,TRBV28,11,NA,CASSFQDEQYF,TGTGCCAGCAGTTTTCAGGACGAGCAGTACTTC
TRBJ1-1,NA,TRBV15,17,NA,CATSRDQLGGGDTEAFF,TGTGCCACCAGCAGAGATCAACTCGGAGGGGGGGACACTGAAGCTTTCTTT
TRBJ2-3,TRBD1,TRBV10-3,16,NA,CAISEADRAGVDTQYF,TGTGCCATCAGTGAGGCGGACAGGGCCGGGGTAGATACGCAGTATTTT
TRBJ2-5,TRBD2,TRBV19,15,NA,CASSIERTSQETQYF,TGTGCCAGTAGTATAGAGCGGACTAGCCAAGAGACCCAGTACTTC
TRBJ2-7,NA,TRBV6-1,15,NA,CASRSGTPGNYEQYF,TGTGCCAGCAGATCCGGGACACCGGGCAACTACGAGCAGTACTTC
TRBJ2-1,NA,TRBV11-2,16,few,CASSLAGTDSYNEQFF,TGTGCCAGCAGCTTAGCCGGGACTGATTCCTACAATGAGCAGTTCTTC
TRBJ2-2,TRBD1,TRBV11-2,15,once,CASSRDRVNTGELFF,TGTGCCAGCAGCCGGGACAGGGTTAACACCGGGGAGCTGTTTTTT
TRBJ2-1,NA,TRBV5-8,13,NA,CASRFQVLEEQFF,TGTGCCAGCAGGTTTCAAGTTTTGGAGGAGCAGTTCTTC
TRBJ2-1,NA,TRBV10-1,15,NA,CASSEWLGRDNEQFF,TGCGCCAGCAGTGAATGGCTAGGGCGGGACAATGAGCAGTTCTTC
TRBJ1-5,TRBD1,TRBV7-9,15,few,CASSRTGDSNQPQHF,TGTGCCAGCAGCCGGACAGGCGATAGCAATCAGCCCCAGCATTTT
TRBJ2-1,NA,TRBV5-8,15,NA,CASRTQGGSYNEQFF,TGTGCCAGCAGGACCCAGGGAGGCTCCTACAATGAGCAGTTCTTC
TRBJ1-4,TRBD1,TRBV27,18,NA,CASSYPDPYRGLKEKLFF,TGTGCCAGCAGTTATCCGGACCCCTACAGGGGGCTGAAGGAAAAACTGTTTTTT
TRBJ1-1,NA,TRBV7-2,13,NA,CASSEYTDTEAFF,TGTGCCAGCAGCGAGTACACAGACACTGAAGCTTTCTTT
TRBJ2-3,TRBD2,TRBV18,20,NA,CASSLPRTSGAPNRTDTQYF,TGTGCCAGCTCTCTCCCGCGGACTAGCGGGGCCCCCAACCGCACAGATACGCAGTATTTT
TRBJ1-3,NA,TRBV5-1,15,NA,CASSLGWGPGNTIYF,TGCGCCAGCAGCTTGGGTTGGGGGCCTGGAAACACCATATATTTT
TRBJ1-6,TRBD1,TRBV7-9,16,NA,CASSLGRGTANSPLHF,TGTGCCAGCAGCTTAGGACGTGGGACAGCTAATTCACCCCTCCACTTT
TRBJ1-4,NA,TRBV18,16,NA,CASSPLFGATNEKLFF,TGTGCCAGCTCACCACTATTCGGGGCAACTAATGAAAAACTGTTTTTT
TRBJ1-1,NA,TRBV2,13,NA,CASSVDSVTEAFF,TGTGCCAGCAGTGTAGATTCGGTAACTGAAGCTTTCTTT
TRBJ1-6,NA,TRBV12-5,16,NA,CASGLDPTVYNSPLHF,TGTGCTAGTGGTTTGGATCCGACAGTATATAATTCACCCCTCCACTTT
TRBJ1-2,NA,TRBV6-5,12,NA,CASSRPGYGYTF,TGTGCCAGCAGCCGTCCAGGGTATGGCTACACCTTC
TRBJ2-1,TRBD2,TRBV6-5,15,NA,CASSYGGGLYNEQFF,TGTGCCAGCAGTTATGGCGGGGGGCTATACAATGAGCAGTTCTTC
TRBJ1-4,NA,TRBV10-3,16,NA,CAISGGRGLGQEKLFF,TGTGCCATCAGTGGGGGCCGCGGCCTCGGGCAAGAAAAACTGTTTTTT
TRBJ2-5,NA,TRBV7-2,16,few,CASSSVGRGGRETQYF,TGTGCCAGCAGCTCAGTAGGGCGAGGGGGAAGAGAGACCCAGTACTTC
TRBJ1-2,NA,TRBV7-9,14,NA,CASSLVAVNYGYTF,TGTGCCAGCAGCTTAGTGGCCGTTAACTATGGCTACACCTTC
TRBJ1-1,TRBD1,TRBV6-5,15,NA,CASSYRLAGGTEAFF,TGTGCCAGCAGTTACCGTTTAGCAGGGGGCACTGAAGCTTTCTTT
TRBJ2-5,NA,TRBV7-2,13,NA,CASSLDKTRTQYF,TGTGCCAGCAGCTTAGATAAAACTAGGACCCAGTACTTC
TRBJ1-2,NA,TRBV5-1,14,few,CASSPDSANYGYTF,TGCGCCAGCAGCCCGGACTCGGCTAACTATGGCTACACCTTC